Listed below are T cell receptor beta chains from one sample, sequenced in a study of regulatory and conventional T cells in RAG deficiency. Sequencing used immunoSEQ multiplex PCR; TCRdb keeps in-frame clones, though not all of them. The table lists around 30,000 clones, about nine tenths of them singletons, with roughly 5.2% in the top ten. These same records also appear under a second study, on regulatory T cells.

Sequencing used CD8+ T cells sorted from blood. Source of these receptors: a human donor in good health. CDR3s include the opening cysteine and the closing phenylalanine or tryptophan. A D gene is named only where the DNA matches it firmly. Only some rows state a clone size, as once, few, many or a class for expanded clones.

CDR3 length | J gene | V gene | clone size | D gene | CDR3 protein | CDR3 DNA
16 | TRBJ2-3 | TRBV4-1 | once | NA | CASSPVGSLSTDTQYF | TGCGCCAGCAGCCCCGTCGGCAGCCTGAGCACAGATACGCAGTATTTT
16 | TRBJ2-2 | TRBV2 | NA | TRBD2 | CASSAGLAGNDGELFF | TGTGCCAGCAGTGCGGGACTAGCGGGAAATGACGGGGAGCTGTTTTTT
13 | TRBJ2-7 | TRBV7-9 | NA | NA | CASSPDPYYEQYF | TGTGCCAGCAGCCCGGACCCATACTACGAGCAGTACTTC
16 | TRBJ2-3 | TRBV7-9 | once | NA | CASSIPGGGRTDTQYF | TGTGCCAGCAGCATCCCCGGAGGGGGCAGGACAGATACGCAGTATTTT
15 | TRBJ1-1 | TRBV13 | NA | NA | CASSLEADKNTEAFF | TGTGCCAGCAGCCTCGAGGCAGACAAGAACACTGAAGCTTTCTTT
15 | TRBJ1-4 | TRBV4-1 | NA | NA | CASSQDRGLVVSLFF | TGCGCCAGCAGCCAAGACAGGGGCCTAGTGGTTAGCCTGTTTTTT
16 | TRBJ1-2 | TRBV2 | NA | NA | CASSRGRRSADYGYTF | TGTGCCAGCAGTCGGGGTCGTCGGTCGGCGGACTATGGCTACACCTTC
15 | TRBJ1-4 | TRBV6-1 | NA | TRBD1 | CASSSQGNPNEKLFF | TGTGCCAGCAGTTCACAGGGGAATCCTAATGAAAAACTGTTTTTT
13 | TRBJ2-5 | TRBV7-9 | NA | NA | CASSLSGQETQYF | TGTGCCAGCAGCTTAAGCGGTCAAGAGACCCAGTACTTC
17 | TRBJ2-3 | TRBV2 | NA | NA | CASSEALSLSDADTQYF | TGTGCCAGCAGTGAAGCGCTTAGCCTCTCGGACGCAGATACGCAGTATTTT
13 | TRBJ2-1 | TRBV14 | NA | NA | CASSQVHVDEQFF | TGTGCCAGCAGCCAAGTGCACGTGGATGAGCAGTTCTTC
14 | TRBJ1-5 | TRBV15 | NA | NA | CATSYGASNQPQHF | TGTGCCACCAGCTACGGGGCGAGTAATCAGCCCCAGCATTTT
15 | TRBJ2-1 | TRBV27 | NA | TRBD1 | CASSFTGTGGNEQFF | TGTGCCAGCAGTTTTACCGGGACAGGGGGTAATGAGCAGTTCTTC
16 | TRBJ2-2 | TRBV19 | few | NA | CASSILPNVGTGELFF | TGTGCCAGTAGTATACTTCCTAACGTCGGAACCGGGGAGCTGTTTTTT
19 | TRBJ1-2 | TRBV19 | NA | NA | CASSIDLWFGSVAYYGYTF | TGTGCCAGTAGTATAGATCTCTGGTTCGGCTCGGTGGCCTACTATGGCTACACCTTC
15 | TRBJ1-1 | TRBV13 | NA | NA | CASSPREEYHTEAFF | TGTGCCAGCAGCCCCCGGGAGGAGTATCACACTGAAGCTTTCTTT
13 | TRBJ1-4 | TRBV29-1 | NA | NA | CSVAGELDEKLFF | TGCAGCGTCGCCGGGGAGCTAGATGAAAAACTGTTTTTT
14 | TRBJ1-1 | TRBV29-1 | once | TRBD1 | CSVVGQQLHPKPFF | TGCAGCGTTGTGGGACAGCAACTCCACCCGAAGCCTTTCTTT
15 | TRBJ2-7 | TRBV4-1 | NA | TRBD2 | CASSQDGGSSYEQYF | TGCGCCAGCAGCCAAGACGGGGGGAGCTCCTACGAGCAGTACTTC
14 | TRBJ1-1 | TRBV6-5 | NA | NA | CASSLKVDNTEAFF | TGTGCCAGCAGCCTCAAGGTAGATAACACTGAAGCTTTCTTT
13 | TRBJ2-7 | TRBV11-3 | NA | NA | CASSAGTIYEQYF | TGTGCCAGCAGCGCCGGAACGATTTACGAGCAGTACTTC
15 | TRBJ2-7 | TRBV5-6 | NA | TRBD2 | CASTPRAGTIYEQYF | TGTGCCAGCACCCCTAGAGCGGGAACTATCTACGAGCAGTACTTC
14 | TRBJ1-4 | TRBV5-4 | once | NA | CASSLRGKDEKLFF | TGTGCCAGCAGCTTACGGGGGAAGGATGAAAAACTGTTTTTT
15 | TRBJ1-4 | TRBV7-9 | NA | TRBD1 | CASSGDSAANEKLFF | TGTGCCAGCAGCGGGGACAGCGCGGCTAATGAAAAACTGTTTTTT
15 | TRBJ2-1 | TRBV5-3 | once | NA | CARSLSPRAHNEQFF | TGTGCCAGAAGCTTGAGCCCTAGGGCCCACAATGAGCAGTTCTTC
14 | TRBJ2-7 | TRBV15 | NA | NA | CATSSGQGQDEQYF | TGTGCCACCAGCTCTGGCCAGGGGCAGGACGAGCAGTACTTC
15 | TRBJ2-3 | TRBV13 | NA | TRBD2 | CASSFSGVSTDTQYF | TGTGCCAGCAGCTTTAGCGGGGTTAGCACAGATACGCAGTATTTT
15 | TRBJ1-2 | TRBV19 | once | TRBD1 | CASSLGTADVYGYTF | TGTGCCAGTAGTCTCGGGACAGCTGATGTCTATGGCTACACCTTC
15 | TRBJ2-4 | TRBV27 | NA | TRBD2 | CASSWGGEAKNIQYF | TGTGCCAGCAGTTGGGGGGGTGAGGCCAAAAACATTCAGTACTTC
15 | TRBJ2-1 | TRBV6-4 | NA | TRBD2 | CASSDSSGGANEQFF | TGTGCCAGCAGTGACTCTAGCGGGGGGGCCAATGAGCAGTTCTTC
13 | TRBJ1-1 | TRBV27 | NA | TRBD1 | CASRGQGYTEAFF | TGTGCCAGCAGAGGACAGGGTTACACTGAAGCTTTCTTT
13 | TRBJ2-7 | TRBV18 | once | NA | CASSPPLSYEQYF | TGTGCCAGCTCACCACCGCTCAGCTACGAGCAGTACTTC
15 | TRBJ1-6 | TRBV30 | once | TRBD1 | CAWSVAGTGNSPLHF | TGTGCCTGGAGTGTAGCCGGGACAGGGAATTCACCCCTCCACTTT
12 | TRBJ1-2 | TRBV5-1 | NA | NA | CASSGNSYGYTF | TGCGCCAGCAGTGGCAATAGCTATGGCTACACCTTC
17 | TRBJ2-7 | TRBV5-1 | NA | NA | CASSAGGTGLENYEQYF | TGCGCCAGCAGCGCCGGAGGTACGGGGCTAGAAAATTACGAGCAGTACTTC
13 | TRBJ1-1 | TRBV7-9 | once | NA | CASSSLLDSEAFF | TGTGCCAGCAGCTCGCTCCTCGATAGTGAAGCTTTCTTT
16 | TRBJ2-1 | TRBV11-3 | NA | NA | CASTQRGAGSYNEQFF | TGTGCCAGCACCCAGCGAGGAGCGGGTTCCTACAATGAGCAGTTCTTC
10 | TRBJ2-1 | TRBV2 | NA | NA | CASGLNEQFF | TGTGCCAGCGGGTTAAATGAGCAGTTCTTC
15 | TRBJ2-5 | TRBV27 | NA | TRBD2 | CASKQTSGGQETQYF | TGTGCCAGCAAACAGACTAGCGGGGGGCAGGAGACCCAGTACTTC
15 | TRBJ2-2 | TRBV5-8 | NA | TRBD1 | CASSGTGANTGELFF | TGTGCCAGCAGCGGCACAGGGGCGAACACCGGGGAGCTGTTTTTT
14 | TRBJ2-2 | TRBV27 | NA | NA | CASSRGWDTGELFF | TGTGCCAGCTCCCGCGGGTGGGACACCGGGGAGCTGTTTTTT
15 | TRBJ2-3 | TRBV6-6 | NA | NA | CASRDPAQNTDTQYF | TGTGCCAGCAGGGACCCGGCCCAAAACACAGATACGCAGTATTTT
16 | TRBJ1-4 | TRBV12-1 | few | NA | CASSALAGPQGEKLFF | TGTGCCAGCAGCGCTCTCGCCGGACCCCAGGGGGAAAAACTGTTTTTT
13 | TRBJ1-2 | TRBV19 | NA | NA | CASSISQFYGYTF | TGTGCCAGTAGTATAAGTCAGTTCTATGGCTACACCTTC
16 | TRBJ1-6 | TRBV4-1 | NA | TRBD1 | CASSQDGTAFNSPLHF | TGCGCCAGCAGCCAAGATGGGACAGCCTTTAATTCACCCCTCCACTTT
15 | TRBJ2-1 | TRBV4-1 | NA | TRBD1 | CASSEGLRGWDEQFF | TGCGCCAGCAGCGAAGGACTCAGGGGGTGGGATGAGCAGTTCTTC
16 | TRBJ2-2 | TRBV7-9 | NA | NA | CASSPRSSADGGELFF | TGTGCCAGCAGCCCCCGGAGTAGCGCCGACGGCGGGGAGCTGTTTTTT
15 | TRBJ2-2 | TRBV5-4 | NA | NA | CASSFLRDNTGELFF | TGTGCCAGCAGCTTTCTAAGAGATAACACCGGGGAGCTGTTTTTT
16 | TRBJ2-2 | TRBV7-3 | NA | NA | CASSLLDKGGTGELFF | TGTGCCAGCAGCTTACTCGACAAGGGTGGAACCGGGGAGCTGTTTTTT
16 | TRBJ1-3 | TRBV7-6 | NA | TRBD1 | CASSLPTGNSGNTIYF | TGTGCCAGCAGCTTACCGACAGGGAACTCTGGAAACACCATATATTTT
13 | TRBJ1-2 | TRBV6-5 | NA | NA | CASSPSTNYGYTF | TGTGCCAGCAGTCCGTCAACTAACTATGGCTACACCTTC
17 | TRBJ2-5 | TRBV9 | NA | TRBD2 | CASSVGSLAGGLETQYF | TGTGCCAGCAGCGTAGGATCCCTAGCGGGAGGGTTAGAGACCCAGTACTTC
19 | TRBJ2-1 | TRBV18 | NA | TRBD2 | CASSLSPASGKGRGSEQFF | TGTGCCAGCTCACTAAGCCCGGCTAGCGGGAAGGGGCGGGGCAGTGAGCAGTTCTTC
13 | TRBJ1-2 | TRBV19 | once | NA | CASSIDPTGGYTF | TGTGCCAGTAGTATAGATCCAACGGGCGGCTACACCTTC